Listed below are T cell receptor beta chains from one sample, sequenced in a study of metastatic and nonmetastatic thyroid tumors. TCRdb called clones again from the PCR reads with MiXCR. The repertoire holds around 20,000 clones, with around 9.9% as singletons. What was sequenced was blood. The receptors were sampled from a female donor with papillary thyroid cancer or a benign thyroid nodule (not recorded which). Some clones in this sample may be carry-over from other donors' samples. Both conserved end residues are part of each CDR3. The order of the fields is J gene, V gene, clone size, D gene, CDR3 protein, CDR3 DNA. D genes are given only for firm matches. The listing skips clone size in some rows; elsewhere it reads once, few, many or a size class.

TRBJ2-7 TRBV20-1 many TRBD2 CSARGLNGRSYEQYF TGCAGTGCTAGGGGACTAAACGGGAGATCATACGAGCAGTACTTC
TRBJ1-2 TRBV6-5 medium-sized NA CASSYSLQGNGYTF TGTGCCAGCAGTTACTCGTTGCAGGGCAATGGCTACACCTTC
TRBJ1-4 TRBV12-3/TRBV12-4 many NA CASLLTGTNEKLFF TGTGCCAGCCTATTGACAGGAACTAATGAAAAACTGTTTTTT
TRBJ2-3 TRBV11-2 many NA CASSLASSTDTQYF TGTGCCAGCAGCTTAGCCTCTAGCACAGATACGCAGTATTTT
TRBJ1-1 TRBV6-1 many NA CASSPPETDEAFF TGTGCCAGCAGTCCCCCCGAGACAGATGAAGCTTTCTTT
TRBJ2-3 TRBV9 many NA CASSVAGQSTDTQYF TGTGCCAGCAGCGTGGCGGGACAAAGCACAGATACGCAGTATTTT
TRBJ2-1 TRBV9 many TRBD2 CASSVLEREVRYEQFF TGTGCCAGCAGCGTACTCGAGCGGGAGGTTAGGTATGAGCAGTTCTTC
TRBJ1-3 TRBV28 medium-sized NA CASSLFEGKSIYF TGTGCCAGCAGTTTATTTGAGGGGAAGAGCATATATTTT
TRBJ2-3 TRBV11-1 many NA CASSPDSISSTDTQYF TGTGCCAGCAGCCCCGACAGTATTTCTAGCACAGATACGCAGTATTTT
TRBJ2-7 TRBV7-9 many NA CASSKWTATYEQYF TGTGCCAGCAGCAAATGGACGGCTACCTACGAGCAGTACTTC
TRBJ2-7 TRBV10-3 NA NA CAIGEFPNSGQYF TGTGCCATCGGTGAGTTCCCGAACTCGGGTCAGTACTTC
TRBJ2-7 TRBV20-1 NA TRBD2 CSASQGTSGLSYEQYF TGCAGTGCCTCCCAGGGGACTAGCGGGCTTAGCTACGAGCAGTACTTC
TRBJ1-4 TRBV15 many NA CATSSRLVTSTNEKLFF TGTGCCACCAGCTCCCGTTTGGTGACGTCAACTAATGAAAAACTGTTTTTT
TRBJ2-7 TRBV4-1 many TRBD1 CASRTGQGAYEQYF TGCGCCAGCAGGACGGGACAGGGTGCCTACGAGCAGTACTTC
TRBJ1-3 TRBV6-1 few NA CASKRTDSGNTIYF TGTGCCAGCAAAAGGACAGATTCTGGAAACACCATATATTTT
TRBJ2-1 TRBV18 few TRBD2 CASSPSTSGETFF TGTGCCAGCTCACCGTCGACTAGCGGGGAAACGTTCTTC
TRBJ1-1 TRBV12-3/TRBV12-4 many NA CASSLGANTEAFF TGTGCCAGCAGTTTAGGGGCGAACACTGAAGCTTTCTTT
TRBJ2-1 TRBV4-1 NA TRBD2 CASSRGTSGAYNEQFF TGCGCCAGCAGCCGGGGGACTAGCGGAGCCTACAATGAGCAGTTCTTC
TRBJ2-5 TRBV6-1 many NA CASGRETQYF TGTGCCAGCGGGAGAGAGACCCAGTACTTC
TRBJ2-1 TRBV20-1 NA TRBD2 CSARDPSGTNEQFF TGCAGTGCTAGAGATCCTAGCGGGACCAATGAGCAGTTCTTC
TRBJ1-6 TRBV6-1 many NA CASSFVGQLYNSPLHF TGTGCCAGCAGTTTCGTCGGACAGCTCTATAATTCACCCCTCCACTTT
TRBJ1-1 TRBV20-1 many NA CSARAGHFGEKNTEAFF TGCAGTGCTAGAGCAGGGCACTTCGGAGAAAAGAACACTGAAGCTTTCTTT
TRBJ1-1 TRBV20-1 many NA CSASTSRAGSTEAFF TGCAGTGCTAGTACCTCTAGGGCAGGGTCCACTGAAGCTTTCTTT
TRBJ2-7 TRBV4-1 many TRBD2 CASSQGLAGGPYEQYF TGCGCCAGCAGCCAGGGACTAGCGGGAGGGCCATACGAGCAGTACTTC
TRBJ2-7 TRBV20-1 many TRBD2 CSATQRPSGRRYEQYF TGCAGTGCCACCCAAAGGCCTAGCGGGAGGAGGTACGAGCAGTACTTC
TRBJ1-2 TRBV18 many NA CASSPYDEGNYGYTF TGTGCCAGCTCACCCTATGATGAGGGTAACTATGGCTACACCTTC
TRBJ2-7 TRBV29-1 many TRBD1 CSVMGQSLYEQYF TGCAGCGTTATGGGACAGAGTCTTTACGAGCAGTACTTC
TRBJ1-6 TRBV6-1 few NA CASSRDLNSRSPLHF TGTGCCAGCAGTAGGGATCTCAATTCACGTTCACCCCTCCACTTT
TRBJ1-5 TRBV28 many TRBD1 CASSPQGQGVNQPQHF TGTGCCAGCAGCCCCCAGGGACAGGGGGTCAATCAGCCCCAGCATTTT
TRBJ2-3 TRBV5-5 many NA CASSLEADTQYF TGTGCCAGCAGCTTGGAAGCAGATACGCAGTATTTT
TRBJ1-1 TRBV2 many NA CASSADPNTEAFF TGTGCCAGCAGTGCCGATCCGAACACTGAAGCTTTCTTT
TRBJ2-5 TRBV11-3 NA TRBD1 CASSPPRTGGETQYF TGTGCCAGCAGCCCCCCCCGGACAGGTGGAGAGACCCAGTACTTC
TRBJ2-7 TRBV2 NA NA CASSHDRSYEQYF TGTGCCAGCAGTCACGACCGCTCCTACGAGCAGTACTTC
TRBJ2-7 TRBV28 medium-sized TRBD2 CGVRSLAGGQPMYEQYF TGTGGCGTACGTTCCCTAGCGGGAGGGCAACCTATGTACGAGCAGTACTTC
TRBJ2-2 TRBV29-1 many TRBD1 CSVSGGGQGVSGELFF TGCAGCGTCTCGGGGGGGGGACAGGGGGTTTCCGGGGAGCTGTTTTTT
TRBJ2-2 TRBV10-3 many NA CAISEVGELFF TGTGCCATCAGTGAAGTCGGGGAGCTGTTTTTT
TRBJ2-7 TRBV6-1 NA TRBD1 CASRGTGVHEQYF TGTGCCAGCAGGGGGACAGGGGTCCACGAGCAGTACTTC
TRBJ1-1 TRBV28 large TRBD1 CASTNTGGLTEAFF TGTGCCAGCACAAACACAGGGGGCTTAACTGAAGCTTTCTTT
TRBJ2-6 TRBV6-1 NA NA CASSPGKPGANVLTF TGTGCCAGCAGTCCCGGGAAACCTGGGGCCAACGTCCTGACTTTC
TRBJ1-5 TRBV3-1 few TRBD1 CASSPRAGGFGNQPQHF TGTGCCAGCAGCCCCCGGGCAGGGGGCTTCGGCAATCAGCCCCAGCATTTT
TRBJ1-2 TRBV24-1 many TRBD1 CATSDLTDTTGTDGYTF TGTGCCACCAGTGATTTGACTGACACGACAGGGACCGACGGCTACACCTTC
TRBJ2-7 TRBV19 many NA CANYVQGDYEQYF TGTGCCAATTATGTACAGGGTGACTACGAGCAGTACTTC
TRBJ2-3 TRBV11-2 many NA CASSPEFLPSTDTQYF TGTGCCAGCAGCCCCGAATTTTTGCCTAGCACAGATACGCAGTATTTT
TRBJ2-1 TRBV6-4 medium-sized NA CASSEEGVNEQFF TGTGCCAGCAGTGAGGAGGGGGTAAATGAGCAGTTCTTC
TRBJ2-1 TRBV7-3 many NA CASSFSGSYNEQFF TGTGCCAGCAGTTTTAGCGGCTCCTACAATGAGCAGTTCTTC
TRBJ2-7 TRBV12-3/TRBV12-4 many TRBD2 CASSLMGGFHEQYF TGTGCCAGCAGTTTAATGGGGGGGTTTCATGAGCAGTACTTC